This is a list of T cell receptor beta chains from one sample in a study of blood T cell repertoires in COVID-19. Using immunoSEQ multiplex PCR, the repertoire was profiled, and TCRdb retains in-frame clones only, with some absent. The data hold about 140,000 clones, with over 70% observed a single time. Sequenced input: peripheral blood. These receptors originate from a man aged 45 to 65 with active or convalescent COVID-19. CDR3s include the opening cysteine and the closing phenylalanine or tryptophan. The order of the fields is V gene, D gene, clone size, J gene, CDR3 protein, CDR3 DNA. D genes are given only for firm matches. Only some rows state a clone size, as once, few, many or a class for expanded clones.

v_gene: TRBV20-1
d_gene: -
abundance: -
j_gene: TRBJ2-5
CDR3aa: CSAEQWETQYF
CDR3nt: TGCAGTGCGGAACAGTGGGAGACCCAGTACTTC

v_gene: TRBV7-9
d_gene: TRBD2
abundance: -
j_gene: TRBJ2-7
CDR3aa: CASSFGRGLAGEAYEQYF
CDR3nt: TGTGCCAGCAGCTTTGGAAGGGGGCTAGCGGGAGAAGCATACGAGCAGTACTTC

v_gene: TRBV19
d_gene: -
abundance: -
j_gene: TRBJ1-1
CDR3aa: CASSIGEGNTEAFF
CDR3nt: TGTGCCAGTAGTATTGGGGAGGGAAACACTGAAGCTTTCTTT

v_gene: TRBV7-2
d_gene: TRBD1
abundance: few
j_gene: TRBJ1-2
CDR3aa: CASSLKTGTAGYGYTF
CDR3nt: TGTGCCAGCAGCCTCAAGACCGGGACAGCGGGCTATGGCTACACCTTC

v_gene: TRBV9
d_gene: -
abundance: -
j_gene: TRBJ1-4
CDR3aa: CASSVSGWDEKLFF
CDR3nt: TGTGCCAGCAGCGTCTCGGGGTGGGATGAAAAACTGTTTTTT

v_gene: TRBV20-1
d_gene: TRBD1
abundance: -
j_gene: TRBJ1-2
CDR3aa: CSAAWTGGYTF
CDR3nt: TGCAGTGCTGCCTGGACAGGTGGCTACACCTTC

v_gene: TRBV10-3
d_gene: -
abundance: -
j_gene: TRBJ2-3
CDR3aa: CAISEGTFSTDTQYF
CDR3nt: TGTGCCATCAGTGAGGGGACATTTAGCACAGATACGCAGTATTTT

v_gene: TRBV19
d_gene: -
abundance: -
j_gene: TRBJ1-4
CDR3aa: CASSQGRGTNEKLFF
CDR3nt: TGTGCCAGTAGTCAAGGGAGAGGTACTAATGAAAAACTGTTTTTT

v_gene: TRBV13
d_gene: TRBD1
abundance: -
j_gene: TRBJ2-7
CDR3aa: CASSLRKTGAYEQYF
CDR3nt: TGTGCCAGCAGCTTACGCAAGACAGGGGCCTACGAGCAGTACTTC

v_gene: TRBV11-2
d_gene: -
abundance: -
j_gene: TRBJ1-2
CDR3aa: CASSLGGPIYGYTF
CDR3nt: TGTGCCAGCAGCTTAGGGGGGCCTATCTATGGCTACACCTTC

v_gene: TRBV5-1
d_gene: TRBD2
abundance: -
j_gene: TRBJ2-3
CDR3aa: CASSSWTSGGPTDTQYF
CDR3nt: TGCGCCAGCAGCTCCTGGACTAGCGGCGGCCCCACAGATACGCAGTATTTT

v_gene: TRBV5-1
d_gene: TRBD1
abundance: -
j_gene: TRBJ1-2
CDR3aa: CASSLAGQGRYGYTF
CDR3nt: TGCGCCAGCAGCTTGGCAGGACAGGGTCGGTATGGCTACACCTTC

v_gene: TRBV19
d_gene: TRBD1
abundance: -
j_gene: TRBJ2-5
CDR3aa: CASSIPGGPKETQYF
CDR3nt: TGTGCCAGTAGTATCCCAGGGGGCCCAAAAGAGACCCAGTACTTC

v_gene: TRBV28
d_gene: TRBD2
abundance: few
j_gene: TRBJ2-1
CDR3aa: CASSFRRLAGGGFYNEQFF
CDR3nt: TGTGCCAGCAGTTTCCGTCGACTAGCGGGAGGGGGATTCTACAATGAGCAGTTCTTC

v_gene: TRBV7-9
d_gene: TRBD2
abundance: -
j_gene: TRBJ2-1
CDR3aa: CASSARLAESYNEQFF
CDR3nt: TGTGCCAGCAGCGCCAGACTAGCGGAATCCTACAATGAGCAGTTCTTC

v_gene: TRBV7-8
d_gene: TRBD2
abundance: -
j_gene: TRBJ2-3
CDR3aa: CASRREGLSTDTQYF
CDR3nt: TGTGCCAGCAGACGGGAGGGCCTTAGCACAGATACGCAGTATTTT

v_gene: TRBV19
d_gene: -
abundance: -
j_gene: TRBJ2-5
CDR3aa: CASSIAQSGWETQYF
CDR3nt: TGTGCCAGTAGTATAGCCCAATCGGGTTGGGAGACCCAGTACTTC

v_gene: TRBV5-4
d_gene: TRBD1
abundance: -
j_gene: TRBJ2-7
CDR3aa: CASSYLGQGSEQYF
CDR3nt: TGTGCCAGCAGCTACCTTGGACAGGGGTCTGAGCAGTACTTC

v_gene: TRBV10-1
d_gene: -
abundance: -
j_gene: TRBJ2-2
CDR3aa: CASRDSLTGELFF
CDR3nt: TGCGCCAGCAGAGACAGTCTAACCGGGGAGCTGTTTTTT

v_gene: TRBV5-1
d_gene: TRBD1
abundance: -
j_gene: TRBJ2-3
CDR3aa: CASSPGQGPAGDTQYF
CDR3nt: TGCGCCAGCAGCCCCGGACAGGGCCCAGCGGGTGATACGCAGTATTTT

v_gene: TRBV30
d_gene: TRBD1
abundance: -
j_gene: TRBJ1-5
CDR3aa: CAWSALDRRRPSNQPQHF
CDR3nt: TGTGCCTGGAGTGCTTTGGACAGGCGTCGACCTAGCAATCAGCCCCAGCATTTT

v_gene: TRBV27
d_gene: TRBD2
abundance: once
j_gene: TRBJ2-3
CDR3aa: CASSLLAGDTQYF
CDR3nt: TGTGCCAGCAGTTTACTAGCGGGAGATACGCAGTATTTT

v_gene: TRBV18
d_gene: TRBD1
abundance: -
j_gene: TRBJ1-5
CDR3aa: CASSLGQGNQPQHF
CDR3nt: TGTGCCAGCTCATTAGGACAGGGCAATCAGCCCCAGCATTTT

v_gene: TRBV30
d_gene: -
abundance: -
j_gene: TRBJ1-2
CDR3aa: CAWNSLGGGGKSGYTF
CDR3nt: TGTGCCTGGAACTCACTAGGAGGGGGGGGCAAGAGTGGCTACACCTTC

v_gene: TRBV10-3
d_gene: TRBD2
abundance: -
j_gene: TRBJ2-1
CDR3aa: CAISGSASGSSYNEQFF
CDR3nt: TGTGCCATCAGCGGCTCGGCTAGCGGTAGCTCCTACAATGAGCAGTTCTTC

v_gene: TRBV6-5
d_gene: -
abundance: -
j_gene: TRBJ1-1
CDR3aa: CASSGEPNTEAFF
CDR3nt: TGTGCCAGTTCGGGGGAGCCGAACACTGAAGCTTTCTTT

v_gene: TRBV11-1
d_gene: -
abundance: once
j_gene: TRBJ2-1
CDR3aa: CASSHGRSSYNEQFF
CDR3nt: TGTGCCAGCAGCCACGGTCGGAGCTCCTACAATGAGCAGTTCTTC

v_gene: TRBV4-1
d_gene: TRBD2
abundance: -
j_gene: TRBJ2-7
CDR3aa: CASSQRGEGSYEQYF
CDR3nt: TGCGCCAGCAGCCAGCGAGGGGAGGGGTCCTACGAGCAGTACTTC

v_gene: TRBV3-1/TRBV3-2
d_gene: -
abundance: -
j_gene: TRBJ2-5
CDR3aa: CASSQVDRERPPYF
CDR3nt: TGTGCCAGCAGCCAAGTGGACCGGGAGAGGCCCCCCTACTTC

v_gene: TRBV6-1
d_gene: TRBD1
abundance: -
j_gene: TRBJ2-3
CDR3aa: CASSEWRGDRVYF
CDR3nt: TGTGCCAGCAGTGAATGGAGGGGGGACAGGGTATATTTT

v_gene: TRBV28
d_gene: TRBD1
abundance: -
j_gene: TRBJ1-4
CDR3aa: CATNPGYRGEKLFF
CDR3nt: TGTGCCACTAATCCGGGATACAGGGGTGAAAAACTGTTTTTT

v_gene: TRBV11-2
d_gene: TRBD1
abundance: -
j_gene: TRBJ2-7
CDR3aa: CASSLDQETGGIYEQYF
CDR3nt: TGTGCCAGCAGCTTAGATCAGGAGACAGGGGGAATCTACGAGCAGTACTTC

v_gene: TRBV28
d_gene: -
abundance: -
j_gene: TRBJ2-2
CDR3aa: CASSRVYTGELFF
CDR3nt: TGTGCCAGCAGCCGGGTTTACACCGGGGAGCTGTTTTTT

v_gene: TRBV30
d_gene: -
abundance: -
j_gene: TRBJ1-5
CDR3aa: CAWSVDGLNQPQHF
CDR3nt: TGTGCCTGGAGTGTAGACGGACTCAATCAGCCCCAGCATTTT

v_gene: TRBV10-3
d_gene: -
abundance: -
j_gene: TRBJ1-4
CDR3aa: CAISEKQAAGNEKLFF
CDR3nt: TGTGCCATCAGTGAGAAGCAGGCCGCGGGTAATGAAAAACTGTTTTTT

v_gene: TRBV9
d_gene: -
abundance: many
j_gene: TRBJ2-7
CDR3aa: CASSVEYTPYEQYF
CDR3nt: TGTGCCAGCAGCGTAGAATACACCCCCTACGAGCAGTACTTC

v_gene: TRBV15
d_gene: -
abundance: -
j_gene: TRBJ1-1
CDR3aa: CATSSGVQGHTEAFF
CDR3nt: TGTGCCACCAGCAGTGGGGTACAGGGACACACTGAAGCTTTCTTT

v_gene: TRBV7-9
d_gene: -
abundance: -
j_gene: TRBJ1-1
CDR3aa: CASSRGAWATEAFF
CDR3nt: TGTGCCAGCAGCAGGGGCGCGTGGGCCACTGAAGCTTTCTTT

v_gene: TRBV11-3
d_gene: TRBD2
abundance: -
j_gene: TRBJ2-1
CDR3aa: CASSHTSGNEQFF
CDR3nt: TGTGCCAGCAGCCATACTAGCGGCAATGAGCAGTTCTTC

v_gene: TRBV28
d_gene: TRBD1
abundance: -
j_gene: TRBJ2-7
CDR3aa: CASSRTGLYF
CDR3nt: TGTGCCAGCAGTAGGACAGGACTGTACTTC

v_gene: TRBV4-1
d_gene: TRBD1
abundance: -
j_gene: TRBJ2-7
CDR3aa: CASSQFGDRSYEQYF
CDR3nt: TGCGCCAGCAGCCAGTTTGGGGACAGGTCCTACGAGCAGTACTTC

v_gene: TRBV9
d_gene: -
abundance: -
j_gene: TRBJ2-1
CDR3aa: CASSYPNYNEQFF
CDR3nt: TGTGCCAGCAGCTACCCTAACTACAATGAGCAGTTCTTC

v_gene: TRBV6-5
d_gene: TRBD1
abundance: -
j_gene: TRBJ1-1
CDR3aa: CASSRTGGNTEAFF
CDR3nt: TGTGCCAGCAGTCGTACAGGGGGGAACACTGAAGCTTTCTTT

v_gene: TRBV6-5
d_gene: -
abundance: -
j_gene: TRBJ1-6
CDR3aa: CASSYSDPGSPLHF
CDR3nt: TGTGCCAGCAGTTACTCGGACCCGGGATCACCCCTCCACTTT

v_gene: TRBV7-9
d_gene: TRBD2
abundance: -
j_gene: TRBJ2-2
CDR3aa: CASSDFSGRGTGELFF
CDR3nt: TGTGCCAGCAGCGATTTCAGCGGGAGGGGGACCGGGGAGCTGTTTTTT

v_gene: TRBV12-3/TRBV12-4
d_gene: -
abundance: -
j_gene: TRBJ1-1
CDR3aa: CASSPRSSSGAFF
CDR3nt: TGTGCCAGCAGTCCTCGATCATCCTCAGGGGCTTTCTTT

v_gene: TRBV30
d_gene: TRBD1
abundance: -
j_gene: TRBJ1-2
CDR3aa: CAWTGTGNNYGYTF
CDR3nt: TGTGCCTGGACCGGGACAGGGAATAACTATGGCTACACCTTC

v_gene: TRBV2
d_gene: -
abundance: -
j_gene: TRBJ2-7
CDR3aa: CASRPRTENYEQYF
CDR3nt: TGTGCCAGCCGTCCCCGGACAGAAAACTACGAGCAGTACTTC

v_gene: TRBV28
d_gene: -
abundance: -
j_gene: TRBJ1-5
CDR3aa: CASSTWSPSPTGLDQPQHF
CDR3nt: TGTGCCAGCAGTACTTGGTCTCCATCCCCCACAGGGTTAGATCAGCCCCAGCATTTT

v_gene: TRBV29-1
d_gene: -
abundance: few
j_gene: TRBJ2-1
CDR3aa: CSVQGLLGSNEQFF
CDR3nt: TGCAGCGTCCAAGGACTTCTGGGGTCCAATGAGCAGTTCTTC

v_gene: TRBV7-9
d_gene: -
abundance: once
j_gene: TRBJ2-1
CDR3aa: CASSLPGTSSYNEQFF
CDR3nt: TGTGCCAGCAGCTTGCCGGGTACCAGCTCCTACAATGAGCAGTTCTTC

v_gene: TRBV25-1
d_gene: TRBD1
abundance: -
j_gene: TRBJ1-6
CDR3aa: CASSDAGQANSPLHF
CDR3nt: TGTGCCAGCAGTGATGCCGGACAGGCAAATTCACCCCTCCACTTT

v_gene: TRBV28
d_gene: TRBD1
abundance: -
j_gene: TRBJ1-2
CDR3aa: CASNRDRGGGYTF
CDR3nt: TGTGCCAGCAATCGGGACAGGGGCGGAGGCTACACCTTC

v_gene: TRBV28
d_gene: TRBD1
abundance: -
j_gene: TRBJ2-1
CDR3aa: CASSSAGTGIDEQFF
CDR3nt: TGTGCCAGCAGTTCAGCCGGGACAGGGATAGATGAGCAGTTCTTC

v_gene: TRBV28
d_gene: TRBD1
abundance: -
j_gene: TRBJ1-3
CDR3aa: CASRMTGHGNTIYF
CDR3nt: TGTGCCAGCAGAATGACAGGGCACGGAAACACCATATATTTT